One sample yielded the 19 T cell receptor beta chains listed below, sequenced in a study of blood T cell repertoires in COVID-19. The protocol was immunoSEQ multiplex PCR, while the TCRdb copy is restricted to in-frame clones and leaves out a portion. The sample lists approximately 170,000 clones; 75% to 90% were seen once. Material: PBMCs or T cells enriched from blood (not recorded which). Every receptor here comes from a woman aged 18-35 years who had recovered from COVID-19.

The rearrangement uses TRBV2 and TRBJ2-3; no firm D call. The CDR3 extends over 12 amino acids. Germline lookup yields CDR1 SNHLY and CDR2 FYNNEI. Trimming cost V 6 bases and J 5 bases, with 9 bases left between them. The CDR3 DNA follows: TGTGCCAGCAGCTATAGTAGAGATACGCAGTATTTT. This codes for CASSYSRDTQYF.

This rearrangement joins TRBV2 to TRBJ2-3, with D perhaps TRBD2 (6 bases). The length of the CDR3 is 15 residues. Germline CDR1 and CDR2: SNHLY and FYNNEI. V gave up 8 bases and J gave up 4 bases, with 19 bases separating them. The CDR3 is CASGGSRERSDTQYF. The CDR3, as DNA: TGTGCCAGCGGGGGGTCTAGAGAAAGGTCAGATACGCAGTATTTT.

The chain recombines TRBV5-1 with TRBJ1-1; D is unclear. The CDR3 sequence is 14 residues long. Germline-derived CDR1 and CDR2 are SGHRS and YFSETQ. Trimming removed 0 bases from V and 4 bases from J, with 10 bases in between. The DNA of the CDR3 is TGCGCCAGCAGCTTGGCCTTAGGGAGCACTGAAGCTTTCTTT. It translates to CASSLALGSTEAFF.

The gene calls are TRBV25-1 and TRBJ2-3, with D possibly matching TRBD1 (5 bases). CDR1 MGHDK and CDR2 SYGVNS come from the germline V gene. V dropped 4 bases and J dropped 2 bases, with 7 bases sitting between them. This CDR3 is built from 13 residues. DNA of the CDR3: TGTGCCAGCAGTGGGGGCACCACAGATACGCAGTATTTT. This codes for CASSGGTTDTQYF.

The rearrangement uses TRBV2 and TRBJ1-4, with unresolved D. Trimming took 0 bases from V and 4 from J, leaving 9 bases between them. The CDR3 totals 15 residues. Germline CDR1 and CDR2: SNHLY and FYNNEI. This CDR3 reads CASSEAGRSNEKLFF. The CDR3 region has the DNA TGTGCCAGCAGTGAAGCTGGGCGAAGTAATGAAAAACTGTTTTTT.

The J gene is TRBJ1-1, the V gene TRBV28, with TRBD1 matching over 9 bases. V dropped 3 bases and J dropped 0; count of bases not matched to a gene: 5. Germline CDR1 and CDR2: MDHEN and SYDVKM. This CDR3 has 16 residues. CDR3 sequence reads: CASSLRQGGMNTEAFF. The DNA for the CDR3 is TGTGCCAGCAGTTTGAGACAGGGGGGGATGAACACTGAAGCTTTCTTT.

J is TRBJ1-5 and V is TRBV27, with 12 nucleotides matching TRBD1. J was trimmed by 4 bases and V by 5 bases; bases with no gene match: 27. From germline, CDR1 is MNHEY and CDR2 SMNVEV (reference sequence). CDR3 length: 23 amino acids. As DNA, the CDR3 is TGTGCCAGCAGTCGTCTGGAGGGGACAGGGGGCATATTTGTCTATAGGGGAAATCAGCCCCAGCATTTT. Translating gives CASSRLEGTGGIFVYRGNQPQHF.

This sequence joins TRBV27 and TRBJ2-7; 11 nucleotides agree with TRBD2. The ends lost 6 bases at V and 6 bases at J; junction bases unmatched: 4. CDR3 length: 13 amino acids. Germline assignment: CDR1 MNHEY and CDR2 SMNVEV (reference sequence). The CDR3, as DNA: TGTGCCAGCAGACTAGCGGGAGTCGGCGAGCAGTACTTC. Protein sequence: CASRLAGVGEQYF.

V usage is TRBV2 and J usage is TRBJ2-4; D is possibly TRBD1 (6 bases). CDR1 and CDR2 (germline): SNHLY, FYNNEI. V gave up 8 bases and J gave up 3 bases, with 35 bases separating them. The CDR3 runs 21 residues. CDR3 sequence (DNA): TGTGCCAGCTTACAGGGTCTAAGACCGATTGCCGCCCCCTTAGGCAAAAACATTCAGTACTTC. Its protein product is CASLQGLRPIAAPLGKNIQYF. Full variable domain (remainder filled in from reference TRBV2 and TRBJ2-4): EPEVTQTPSHQVTQMGQEVILRCVPISNHLYFYWYRQILGQKVEFLVSFYNNEISEKSEIFDDQFSVERPDGSNFTLKIRSTKLEDSAMYFCASLQGLRPIAAPLGKNIQYFGAGTRLSVL.

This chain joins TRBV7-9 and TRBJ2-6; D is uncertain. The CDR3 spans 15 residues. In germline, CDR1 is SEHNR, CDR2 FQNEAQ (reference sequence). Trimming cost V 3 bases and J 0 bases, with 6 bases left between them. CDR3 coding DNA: TGTGCCAGCAGCTTCGGGTCCTCTGGGGCCAACGTCCTGACTTTC. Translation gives CASSFGSSGANVLTF. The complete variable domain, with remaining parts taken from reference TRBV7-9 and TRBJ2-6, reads DTGVSQNPRHKITKRGQNVTFRCDPISEHNRLYWYRQTLGQGPEFLTYFQNEAQLEKSRLLSDRFSAERPKGSFSTLEIQRTEQGDSAMYLCASSFGSSGANVLTFGAGSRLTVL.

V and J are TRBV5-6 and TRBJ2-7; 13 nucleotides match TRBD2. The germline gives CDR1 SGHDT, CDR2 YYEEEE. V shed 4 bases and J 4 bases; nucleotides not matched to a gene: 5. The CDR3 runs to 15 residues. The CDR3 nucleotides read TGTGCCAGCAGCCGCCGGACTAGCGGGAGATACGAGCAGTACTTC. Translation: CASSRRTSGRYEQYF.

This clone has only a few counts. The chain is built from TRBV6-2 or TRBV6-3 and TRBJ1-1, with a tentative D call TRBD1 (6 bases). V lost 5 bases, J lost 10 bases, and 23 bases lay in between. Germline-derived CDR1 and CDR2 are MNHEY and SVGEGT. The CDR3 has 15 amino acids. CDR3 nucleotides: TGTGCCAGCAGTCAAACCCCGGACAGAACTCTTCTAGCTTTCTTT. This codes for CASSQTPDRTLLAFF.

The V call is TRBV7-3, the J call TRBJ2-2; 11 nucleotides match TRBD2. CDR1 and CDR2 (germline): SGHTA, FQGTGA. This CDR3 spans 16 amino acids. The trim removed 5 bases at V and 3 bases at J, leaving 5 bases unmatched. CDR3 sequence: CASSPQLAGDTGELFF. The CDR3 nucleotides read TGTGCCAGCAGCCCACAACTAGCGGGAGACACCGGGGAGCTGTTTTTT.

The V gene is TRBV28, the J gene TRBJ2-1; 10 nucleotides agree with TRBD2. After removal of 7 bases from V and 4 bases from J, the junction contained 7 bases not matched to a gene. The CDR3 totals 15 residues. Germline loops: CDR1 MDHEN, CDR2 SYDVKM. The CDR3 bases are TGTGCCAGCATCCCGCCTAGCGGGGGTTACAATGAGCAGTTCTTC. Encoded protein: CASIPPSGGYNEQFF.

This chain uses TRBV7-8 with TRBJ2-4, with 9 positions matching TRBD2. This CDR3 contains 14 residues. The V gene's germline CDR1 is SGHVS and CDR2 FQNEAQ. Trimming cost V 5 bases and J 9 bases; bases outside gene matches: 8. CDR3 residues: CASSPTSGEGIQYF. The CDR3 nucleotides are TGTGCCAGCAGCCCGACTAGCGGAGAGGGCATTCAGTACTTC.

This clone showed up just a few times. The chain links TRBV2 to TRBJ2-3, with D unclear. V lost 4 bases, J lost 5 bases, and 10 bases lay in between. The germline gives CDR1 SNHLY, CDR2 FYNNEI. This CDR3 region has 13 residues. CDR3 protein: CASSVGLEDTQYF. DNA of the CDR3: TGTGCCAGCAGTGTCGGTCTAGAAGATACGCAGTATTTT.

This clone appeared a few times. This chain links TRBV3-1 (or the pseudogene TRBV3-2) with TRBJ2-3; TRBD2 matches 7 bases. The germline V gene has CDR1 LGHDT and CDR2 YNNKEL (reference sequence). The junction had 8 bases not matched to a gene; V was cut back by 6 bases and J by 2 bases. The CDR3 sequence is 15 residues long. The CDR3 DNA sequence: TGTGCCAGCAGTCTTAGCGGGCTGATCACAGATACGCAGTATTTT. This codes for CASSLSGLITDTQYF.

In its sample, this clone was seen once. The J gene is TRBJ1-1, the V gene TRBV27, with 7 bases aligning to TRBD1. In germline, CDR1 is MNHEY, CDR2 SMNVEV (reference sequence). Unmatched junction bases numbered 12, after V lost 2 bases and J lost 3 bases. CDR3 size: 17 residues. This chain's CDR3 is CASSLLGRGVGDTEAFF. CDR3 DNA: TGTGCCAGCAGTTTACTGGGCAGGGGGGTAGGGGACACTGAAGCTTTCTTT.

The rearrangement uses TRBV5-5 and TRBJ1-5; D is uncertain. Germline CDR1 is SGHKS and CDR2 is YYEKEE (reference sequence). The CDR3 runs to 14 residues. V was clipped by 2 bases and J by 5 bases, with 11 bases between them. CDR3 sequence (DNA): TGTGCCAGCAGCTTTAAGGCGGGCGATCAGCCCCAGCATTTT. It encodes CASSFKAGDQPQHF.